These T cell receptor beta chains were read from a single sample in a study of blood T cell repertoires in COVID-19. Using immunoSEQ multiplex PCR, the repertoire was profiled, and TCRdb retains in-frame clones only, with some absent. The table shows roughly 83,000 clones, with approximately 85% occurring only once. Sequencing used peripheral blood. The receptors come from a man aged 45-60 years with active COVID-19. Each CDR3 is given with its conserved first and last residue.

v_gene	j_gene	CDR3aa
TRBV5-5	TRBJ1-5	CASSSDRIYSNQPQHF
TRBV19	TRBJ2-3	CASSFQTSGMDTQYF
TRBV29-1	TRBJ1-1	CSSRTGNTEAFF
TRBV5-4	TRBJ2-7	CASSHPATEYYEQYF
TRBV5-1	TRBJ2-5	CASSSAGGRQETQYF
TRBV11-2	TRBJ2-1	CASTRANRDNEQFF
TRBV5-1	TRBJ2-7	CASSLFGIKGNEQYF
TRBV5-4	TRBJ2-3	CASSLASPTDTQYF
TRBV5-1	TRBJ1-1	CASSLEGSNTEAFF
TRBV23-1	TRBJ2-5	CASSQTSGIAETQYF
TRBV6-5	TRBJ2-5	CASSYKGLWQETQYF
TRBV7-3	TRBJ2-5	CASSQQGAETQYF
TRBV25-1	TRBJ2-2	CASSGTGDHTGELFF
TRBV6-5	TRBJ2-7	CAIGTSGDEQYF
TRBV2	TRBJ2-2	CASGGLAVTGELFF
TRBV5-6	TRBJ2-2	CASSLGGLANTGELFF
TRBV28	TRBJ2-2	CASSLPLTGPNTGELFF
TRBV6-5	TRBJ1-1	CASSRDRDTEAFF
TRBV5-1	TRBJ2-7	CASSRTSGGAVEQYF
TRBV4-2	TRBJ2-5	CASSQDGAGGGTETQYF
TRBV4-3	TRBJ2-1	CASSQDLGDTSEQFF
TRBV28	TRBJ2-2	CASSPTPGEWELFF
TRBV4-2	TRBJ1-5	CASSRDRGAGQPQHF
TRBV29-1	TRBJ2-3	CSVEWTLGDTQYF
TRBV28	TRBJ2-1	CASRGQLYNEQFF
TRBV29-1	TRBJ1-6	CSVQVQGASYNSPLHF
TRBV15	TRBJ1-3	CATSRDLTEGRTGNTIYF
TRBV11-3	TRBJ2-3	CASSWGHPPDTQYF
TRBV15	TRBJ1-1	CATSRFTGGYTEAFF
TRBV28	TRBJ2-5	CASSLLAQGGTQYF
TRBV29-1	TRBJ2-7	CSFGGTSGIRGEQYF
TRBV15	TRBJ2-7	CATSSRTGGPYEQYF
TRBV5-8	TRBJ2-3	CASNPGGSSDTQYF
TRBV9	TRBJ1-2	CASSPGQPYPYGYTF
TRBV30	TRBJ1-2	CAWRGQQYGYTF
TRBV14	TRBJ2-3	CASSQAPFRVRTDTQYF
TRBV9	TRBJ2-5	CASSVAYSDVGWETQYF
TRBV10-3	TRBJ1-2	CATKTPLGQGVVVNYGYTF
TRBV7-8	TRBJ1-1	CASSLFQGAPNTEAFF
TRBV9	TRBJ2-7	CASSVRSGPTYEQYF
TRBV27	TRBJ2-3	CASRRGGTDTQYF
TRBV28	TRBJ2-2	CASSLSYTGELFF
TRBV7-9	TRBJ1-1	CASSLQGATEAFF
TRBV7-9	TRBJ1-1	CASSFSGVVNTEAFF
TRBV7-9	TRBJ2-1	CASGPGPDEQFF
TRBV3-1/TRBV3-2	TRBJ2-3	CASSQEGRQGPLRAQYF
TRBV9	TRBJ2-7	CASSARGRLYF
TRBV7-2	TRBJ2-7	CASSLAAETGSYEQYF